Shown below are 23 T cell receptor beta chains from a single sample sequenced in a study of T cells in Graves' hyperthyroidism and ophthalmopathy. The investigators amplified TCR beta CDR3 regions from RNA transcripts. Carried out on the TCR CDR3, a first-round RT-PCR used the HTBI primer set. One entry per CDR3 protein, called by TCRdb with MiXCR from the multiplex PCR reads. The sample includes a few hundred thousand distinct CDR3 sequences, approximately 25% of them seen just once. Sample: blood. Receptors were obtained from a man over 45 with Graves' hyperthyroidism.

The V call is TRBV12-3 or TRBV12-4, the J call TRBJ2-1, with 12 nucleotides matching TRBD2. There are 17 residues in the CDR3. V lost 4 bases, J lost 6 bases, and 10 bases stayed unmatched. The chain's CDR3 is CASSYLTSGSLSNEQFF. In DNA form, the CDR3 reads TGTGCCAGCAGTTATTTGACTAGCGGGAGTCTGAGCAATGAGCAGTTCTTC.

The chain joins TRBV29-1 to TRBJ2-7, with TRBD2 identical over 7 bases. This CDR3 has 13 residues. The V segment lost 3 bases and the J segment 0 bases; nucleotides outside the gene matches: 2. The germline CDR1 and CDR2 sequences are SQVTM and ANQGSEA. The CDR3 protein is CSVEVAGSYEQYF. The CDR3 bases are TGCAGCGTTGAGGTAGCGGGCTCCTACGAGCAGTACTTC.

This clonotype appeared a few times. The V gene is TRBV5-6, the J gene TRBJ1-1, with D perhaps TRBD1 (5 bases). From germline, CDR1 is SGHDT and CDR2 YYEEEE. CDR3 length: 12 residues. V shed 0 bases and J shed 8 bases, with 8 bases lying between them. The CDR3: CASSLGQLEAFF. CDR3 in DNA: TGTGCCAGCAGCTTGGGACAGTTAGAAGCTTTCTTT.

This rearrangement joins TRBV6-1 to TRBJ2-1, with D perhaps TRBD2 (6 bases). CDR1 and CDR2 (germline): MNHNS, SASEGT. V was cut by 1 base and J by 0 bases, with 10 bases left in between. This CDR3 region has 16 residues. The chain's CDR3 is CASSEETGGSYNEQFF. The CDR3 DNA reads TGTGCCAGCAGTGAAGAAACCGGGGGCTCCTACAATGAGCAGTTCTTC.

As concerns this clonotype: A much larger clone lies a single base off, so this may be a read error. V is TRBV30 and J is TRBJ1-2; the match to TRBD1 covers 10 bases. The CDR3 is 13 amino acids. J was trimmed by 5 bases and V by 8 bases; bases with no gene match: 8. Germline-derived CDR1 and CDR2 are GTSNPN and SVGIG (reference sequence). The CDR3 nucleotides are TGTGCCGGCCGGACAGGGGGTCTTTATGGCTACACCTTC. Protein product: CAGRTGGLYGYTF.

The CDR3 region has the DNA TGTGCCAGCAGCCCGGGACTAGCGGCACGCTACGAGCAGTACTTC. Amino acid sequence: CASSPGLAARYEQYF. The chain carries TRBV12-3 or TRBV12-4 and TRBJ2-7; 11 bases fit TRBD2. Unmatched junction bases numbered 7, after V lost 6 bases and J lost 3 bases. The CDR3 is 15 residues long.

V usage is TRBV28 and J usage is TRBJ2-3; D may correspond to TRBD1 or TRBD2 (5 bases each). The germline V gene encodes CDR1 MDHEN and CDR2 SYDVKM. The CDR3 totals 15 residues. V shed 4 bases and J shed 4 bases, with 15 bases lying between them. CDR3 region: CASSSAGLGADTQYF. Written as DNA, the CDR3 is TGTGCCAGCAGTTCCGCAGGGTTGGGGGCAGATACGCAGTATTTT.

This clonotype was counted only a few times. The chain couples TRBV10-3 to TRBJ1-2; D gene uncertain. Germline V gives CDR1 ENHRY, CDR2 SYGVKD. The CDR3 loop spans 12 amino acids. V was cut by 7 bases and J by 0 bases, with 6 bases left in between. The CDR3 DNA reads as TGTGCCATCATGGGATCTAACTATGGCTACACCTTC. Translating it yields CAIMGSNYGYTF.

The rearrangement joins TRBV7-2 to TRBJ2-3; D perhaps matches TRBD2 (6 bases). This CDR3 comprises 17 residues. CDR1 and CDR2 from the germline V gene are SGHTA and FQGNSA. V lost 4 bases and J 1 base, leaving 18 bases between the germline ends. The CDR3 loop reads CASSWRGGDTGTDTQYF. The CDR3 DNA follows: TGTGCCAGCAGCTGGCGGGGTGGGGATACGGGCACAGATACGCAGTATTTT.

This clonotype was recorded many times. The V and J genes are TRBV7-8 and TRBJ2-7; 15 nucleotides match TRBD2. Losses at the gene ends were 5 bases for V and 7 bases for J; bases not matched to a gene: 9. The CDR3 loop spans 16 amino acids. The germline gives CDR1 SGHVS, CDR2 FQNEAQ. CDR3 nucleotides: TGTGCCAGCAGCCCCGGACTAGCGGGAGGGCATCGGGAGCAGTACTTC. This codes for CASSPGLAGGHREQYF.

The CDR3 nucleotides are TGCAGTGCCTGGGACAGGGGAGGGTACGAGCAGTACTTC. Residues: CSAWDRGGYEQYF. The V call is TRBV20-1, the J call TRBJ2-7; the match to TRBD1 covers 10 bases. The CDR3 length is 13 residues. Per the germline V gene, CDR1 is DFQATT and CDR2 is SNEGSKA (reference sequence). V was clipped by 6 bases and J by 4 bases; unmatched bases: 6.

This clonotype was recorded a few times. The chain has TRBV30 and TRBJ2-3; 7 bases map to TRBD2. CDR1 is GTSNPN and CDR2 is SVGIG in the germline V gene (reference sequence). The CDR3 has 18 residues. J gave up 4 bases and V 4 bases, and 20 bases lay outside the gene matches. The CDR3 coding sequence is TGTGCCTGGATAGGAGCGAGCGGGATCCCCCTTAGCGCAGATACGCAGTATTTT. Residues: CAWIGASGIPLSADTQYF.

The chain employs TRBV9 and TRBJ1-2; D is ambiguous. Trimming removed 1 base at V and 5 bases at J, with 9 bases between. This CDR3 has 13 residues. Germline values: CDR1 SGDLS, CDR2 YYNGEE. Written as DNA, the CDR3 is TGTGCCAGCAGCGTATCGGTAGGATATGGCTACACCTTC. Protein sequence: CASSVSVGYGYTF. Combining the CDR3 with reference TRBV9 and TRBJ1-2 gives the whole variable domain DSGVTQTPKHLITATGQRVTLRCSPRSGDLSVYWYQQSLDQGLQFLIQYYNGEERAKGNILERFSAQQFPDLHSELNLSSLELGDSALYFCASSVSVGYGYTFGSGTRLTVV.

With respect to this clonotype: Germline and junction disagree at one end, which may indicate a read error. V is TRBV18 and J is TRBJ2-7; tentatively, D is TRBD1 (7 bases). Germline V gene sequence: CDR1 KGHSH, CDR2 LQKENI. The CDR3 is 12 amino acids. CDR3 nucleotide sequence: TGTGCCAGCGCGGGACAGACCTACGGGCAGTACTTC. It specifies CASAGQTYGQYF.

This CDR3 reads CAILPVLGTGELFF. For the CDR3, the DNA is TGTGCCATCCTCCCGGTCCTCGGCACCGGGGAGCTGTTTTTT. The V call is TRBV28, the J call TRBJ2-2; D remains ambiguous. Trimming cost V 10 bases and J 4 bases, with 16 bases left between them. There are 14 residues in the CDR3. The V gene's germline CDR1 is MDHEN and CDR2 SYDVKM.

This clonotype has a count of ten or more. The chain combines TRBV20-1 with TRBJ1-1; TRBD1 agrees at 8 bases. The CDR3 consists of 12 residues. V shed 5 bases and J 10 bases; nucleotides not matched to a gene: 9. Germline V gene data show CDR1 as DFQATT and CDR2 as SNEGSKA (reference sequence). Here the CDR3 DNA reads TGCAGTGCTGCCAGGGGGCAGGGAGTAGCTTTCTTT. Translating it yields CSAARGQGVAFF.

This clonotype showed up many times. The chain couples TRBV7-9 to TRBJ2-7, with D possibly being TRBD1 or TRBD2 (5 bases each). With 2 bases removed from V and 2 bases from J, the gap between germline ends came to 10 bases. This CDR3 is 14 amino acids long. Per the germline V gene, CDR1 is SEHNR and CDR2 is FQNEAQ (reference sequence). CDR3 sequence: CASSLTVGPYEQYF. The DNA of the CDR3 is TGTGCCAGCAGCTTAACCGTGGGACCCTACGAGCAGTACTTC.

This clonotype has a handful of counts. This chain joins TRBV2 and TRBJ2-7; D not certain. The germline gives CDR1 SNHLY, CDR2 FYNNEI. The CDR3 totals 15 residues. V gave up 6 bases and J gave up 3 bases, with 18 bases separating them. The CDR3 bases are TGTGCCAGCAGGGGCTTGGTGGACGAAAGCTACGAGCAGTACTTC. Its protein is CASRGLVDESYEQYF.

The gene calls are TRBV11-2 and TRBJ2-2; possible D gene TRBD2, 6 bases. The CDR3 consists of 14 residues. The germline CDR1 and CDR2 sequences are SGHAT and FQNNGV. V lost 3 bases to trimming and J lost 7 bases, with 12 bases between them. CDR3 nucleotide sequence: TGTGCCAGCAGCTTTGGACTAAGGGGCGGGGAGCTGTTTTTT. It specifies CASSFGLRGGELFF.

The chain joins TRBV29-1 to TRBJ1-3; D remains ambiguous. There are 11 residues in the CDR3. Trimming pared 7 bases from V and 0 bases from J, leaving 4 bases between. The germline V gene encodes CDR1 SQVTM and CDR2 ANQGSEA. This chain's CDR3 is CSGRSGNTIYF. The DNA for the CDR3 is TGCAGCGGGCGCTCTGGAAACACCATATATTTT.

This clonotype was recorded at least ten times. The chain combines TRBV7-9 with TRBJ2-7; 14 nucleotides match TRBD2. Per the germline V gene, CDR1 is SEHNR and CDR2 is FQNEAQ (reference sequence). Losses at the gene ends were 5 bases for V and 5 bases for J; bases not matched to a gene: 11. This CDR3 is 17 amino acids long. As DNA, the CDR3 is TGTGCCAGCAGCCGCGGACTAGCGGGAGGTCGTAGGAACGAGCAGTACTTC. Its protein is CASSRGLAGGRRNEQYF.

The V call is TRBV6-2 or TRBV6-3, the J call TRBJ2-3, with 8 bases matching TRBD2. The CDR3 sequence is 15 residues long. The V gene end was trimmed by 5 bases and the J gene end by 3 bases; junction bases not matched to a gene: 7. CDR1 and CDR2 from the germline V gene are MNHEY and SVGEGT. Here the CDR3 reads CASSNRGGATDTQYF. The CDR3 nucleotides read TGTGCCAGCAGTAACCGGGGGGGCGCGACAGATACGCAGTATTTT.

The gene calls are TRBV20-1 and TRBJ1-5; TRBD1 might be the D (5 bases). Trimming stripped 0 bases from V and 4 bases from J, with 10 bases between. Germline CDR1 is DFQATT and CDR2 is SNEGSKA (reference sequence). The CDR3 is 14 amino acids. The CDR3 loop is CSARDVKGNQPQHF. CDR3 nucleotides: TGCAGTGCTAGAGATGTGAAGGGGAATCAGCCCCAGCATTTT.